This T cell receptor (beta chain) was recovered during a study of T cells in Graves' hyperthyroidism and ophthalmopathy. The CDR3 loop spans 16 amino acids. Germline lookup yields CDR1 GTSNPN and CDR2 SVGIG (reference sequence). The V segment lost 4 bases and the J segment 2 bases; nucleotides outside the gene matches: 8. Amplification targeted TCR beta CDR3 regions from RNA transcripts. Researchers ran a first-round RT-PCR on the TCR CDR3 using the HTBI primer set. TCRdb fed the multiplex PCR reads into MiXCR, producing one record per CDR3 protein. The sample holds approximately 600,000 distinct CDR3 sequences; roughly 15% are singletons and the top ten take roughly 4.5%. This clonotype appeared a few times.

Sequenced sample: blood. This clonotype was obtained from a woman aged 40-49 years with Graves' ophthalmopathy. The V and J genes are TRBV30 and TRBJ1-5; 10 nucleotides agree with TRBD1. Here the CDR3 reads CAWTPGTGDGNQPQHF. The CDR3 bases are TGTGCCTGGACTCCCGGGACAGGGGATGGCAATCAGCCCCAGCATTTT.